This T cell receptor (beta chain) was recovered during a study of T cell repertoires in cytomegalovirus infection. Across the whole study: Recently identified HLA-C-restricted CMV epitopes were among the peptides used. Public TCR beta signature analysis indicated the presence of both CMV infection and matching HLA type.

Trimming stripped 1 base from V and 2 bases from J, with 9 bases between. The germline V gene has CDR1 LGHNA and CDR2 YSLEER. The CDR3 is 15 amino acids. Overall study findings and caveats: HLA-C-restricted CMV-specific TCR beta clonotypes were dominant in the ex vivo response. Identification of carriers of CMV plus the relevant HLA was achieved through cumulative public TCR beta family frequency.

TCRdb reprocessed the reads with MiXCR, giving one entry per CDR3 protein. This sample carries about 310,000 distinct CDR3 sequences, roughly 25% of them seen once, and the ten largest clones take roughly 15%. As regards this clonotype: Its cognate antigen is unknown.

This TCR derives from a human donor in good health (CMV status not recorded). Some clones in this sample may be carry-over from other donors' samples. This sample comprised cultured PBMCs, obtained from culture after CMV antigen stimulation. The rearrangement uses TRBV4-3 and TRBJ2-1; no firm D call. The CDR3 DNA sequence: TGCGCCAGCAGCCAAGCAGCGATTACCTACAATGAGCAGTTCTTC. Protein product: CASSQAAITYNEQFF.